This T cell receptor (beta chain) emerged from a study of shared clonotypes between healthy human individuals. Overall study context: Each donor contributed plates that comprised three CD4 naive, three CD4 memory, two CD8 naive and one CD8 memory.

In regard to this clone: The antigen is unknown.

Sequenced by immunoSEQ multiplex PCR; TCRdb stores in-frame clones only, minus some. The top ten hold approximately 35% of the sample, which has roughly 660,000 clones, 90% seen once. Germline CDR1 and CDR2: MNHEY and SMNVEV (reference sequence). The V segment lost 5 bases and the J segment 1 base; nucleotides outside the gene matches: 4. This CDR3 spans 15 amino acids. Points from the study as a whole: Memory subsets generally showed lower estimated richness than naive subsets. Clonotype sharing among donors was thought likely to change with sequencing depth. Few donors limited the genetic and exposure-history diversity represented.

The chain uses TRBV27 and TRBJ2-3; 9 nucleotides match TRBD2. The TCR originated in a man aged 18 to 35 in good health. Some clones in this sample may be carry-over from other donors' samples. Source material: memory CD8+ T cells from PBMCs. Subset indicated: CD45RO+ cells pooled with CCR7-negative TemRA cells. The CDR3 region is CASSPIAGGTDTQYF. CDR3 DNA: TGTGCCAGCAGTCCCATAGCGGGGGGCACAGATACGCAGTATTTT.